These 24 T cell receptor beta chains originate from one sample sequenced in a study of blood T cell repertoires in COVID-19. The data were produced by immunoSEQ multiplex PCR, yet TCRdb's version contains in-frame clones alone and is incomplete. The sample lists about 240,000 clones; approximately 78% were seen once. The sample taken for sequencing was peripheral blood. These receptors were collected from a woman in her late teens or twenties with acute or convalescent COVID-19.

This clone was seen only once. This chain joins TRBV4-1 and TRBJ2-3, with D tentatively TRBD2 (5 bases). Germline V gene sequence: CDR1 MGHRA, CDR2 YSYEKL. The V end lost 0 bases, the J end lost 2 bases, and 12 bases lay between the germline ends. This CDR3 is 16 amino acids long. CDR3 in DNA: TGCGCCAGCAGCCAAGACGAAGCGGCCTCCACAGATACGCAGTATTTT. Amino acids: CASSQDEAASTDTQYF.

This chain links TRBV5-1 with TRBJ1-4, with D uncertain. Germline V gene data show CDR1 as SGHRS and CDR2 as YFSETQ. The CDR3 runs to 13 residues. Deletions cut 1 base from V and 7 bases from J, with 8 bases between. The CDR3 nucleotides are TGCGCCAGCAGCTTGACAAGCGCTGAAAAACTGTTTTTT. Protein: CASSLTSAEKLFF.

The chain couples TRBV9 to TRBJ1-2, with D possibly TRBD1 on 6 matching bases. V shed 0 bases and J shed 5 bases, with 17 bases lying between them. The CDR3 loop spans 16 amino acids. From germline, CDR1 is SGDLS and CDR2 YYNGEE. The CDR3 nucleotides read TGTGCCAGCAGCGTAGACCCCCTACAGGGTGGGTATGGCTACACCTTC. Its translation: CASSVDPLQGGYGYTF.

The chain links TRBV9 to TRBJ2-2; 11 nucleotides line up with TRBD2. Trimming took 3 bases from V and 8 from J; bases not matched to a gene: 9. The CDR3 contains 16 residues. Germline loops: CDR1 SGDLS, CDR2 YYNGEE. The CDR3 DNA is TGTGCCAGCAGCGCTAAACTAGCGGGAGCAAATGGGGAGCTGTTTTTT. Protein: CASSAKLAGANGELFF.

This chain links TRBV9 with TRBJ2-7, with D possibly being TRBD2 (6 bases). The V gene's germline CDR1 is SGDLS and CDR2 YYNGEE. CDR3 length equals 14 residues. V lost 0 bases to trimming and J lost 5 bases, with 12 bases between them. The DNA for the CDR3 is TGTGCCAGCAGCGTAGCCCATGGGGGGAACGAGCAGTACTTC. It encodes CASSVAHGGNEQYF.

V is TRBV13 and J is TRBJ2-7; D may be TRBD1 (6 bases). The length of the CDR3 is 11 residues. Germline V CDR1 and CDR2: PRHDT, FYEKMQ (reference sequence). V lost 6 bases and J 7 bases, leaving 10 bases between the germline ends. The CDR3 DNA sequence: TGTGCCAGCAGTTACAGGGAAGAGCAGTACTTC. Translated: CASSYREEQYF.

The V call is TRBV7-2, the J call TRBJ1-2; tentatively, D is TRBD1 (5 bases). CDR1 SGHTA and CDR2 FQGNSA come from the germline V gene. The CDR3 sequence is 16 residues long. V lost 1 base and J lost 5, with 17 bases in between. CDR3 protein: CASSLVSQGIEYGYTF. For the CDR3, the DNA is TGTGCCAGCAGCTTAGTTAGTCAGGGTATTGAGTATGGCTACACCTTC. Full variable domain (missing parts from reference TRBV7-2 and TRBJ1-2): GAGVSQSPSNKVTEKGKDVELRCDPISGHTALYWYRQSLGQGLEFLIYFQGNSAPDKSGLPSDRFSAERTGGSVSTLTIQRTQQEDSAVYLCASSLVSQGIEYGYTFGSGTRLTVV.

This sequence joins TRBV11-2 and TRBJ2-2; D not resolved. CDR3 length equals 15 residues. V dropped 2 bases and J dropped 0 bases, with 7 bases sitting between them. CDR1 SGHAT and CDR2 FQNNGV come from the germline V gene. The CDR3 protein is CASSLLAANTGELFF. CDR3 coding DNA: TGTGCCAGCAGCTTACTTGCAGCGAACACCGGGGAGCTGTTTTTT.

The J gene is TRBJ2-5, the V gene TRBV14; possibly TRBD2 for D (5 bases). This CDR3 contains 14 residues. CDR1 and CDR2 from the germline V gene are SGHDN and FVKESK. Trimming shortened V by 4 bases and J by 10 bases, and 19 bases separated the two germline ends. CDR3 sequence: CASSRGYTTEDQYF. The DNA for the CDR3 is TGTGCCAGCAGCCGAGGGTACACCACAGAGGACCAGTACTTC.

V and J are TRBV5-1 and TRBJ1-1, with D unclear. V was shortened by 0 bases and J by 0 bases, with 12 bases between the two germline ends. Germline lookup yields CDR1 SGHRS and CDR2 YFSETQ. The CDR3 sequence is 16 residues long. In DNA form, the CDR3 reads TGCGCCAGCAGCTTGGGGGCAGTAGACATGAACACTGAAGCTTTCTTT. It translates to CASSLGAVDMNTEAFF.

This rearrangement joins TRBV6-5 to TRBJ1-2, with 8 nucleotides matching TRBD1. CDR3 length: 15 amino acids. Germline-derived CDR1 and CDR2 are MNHEY and SVGAGI. Trimming cost V 5 bases and J 4 bases; bases outside gene matches: 9. CDR3 protein: CASSKRGQAGYGYTF. The CDR3 nucleotides read TGTGCCAGCAGTAAACGGGGACAGGCGGGCTATGGCTACACCTTC.

A few counts support this clone. The rearrangement uses TRBV6-1 and TRBJ1-2; D is perhaps TRBD1 (6 bases). The CDR3 is 15 amino acids. The V end was cut by 1 base, the J end by 1 base, with 10 bases between. The germline CDR1 and CDR2 sequences are MNHNS and SASEGT. The CDR3 loop reads CASSEELGHNYGYTF. The CDR3, as DNA: TGTGCCAGCAGTGAAGAGTTGGGACATAACTATGGCTACACCTTC.

V is TRBV6-2 or TRBV6-3 and J is TRBJ2-5; 7 bases line up with TRBD2. Germline V lookup: CDR1 MNHEY, CDR2 SVGEGT. Germline trimming cut 5 bases from V and 5 bases from J; bases unmatched to any gene: 11. This CDR3 spans 15 amino acids. The CDR3 reads CASSPTSIFEETQYF. DNA for the CDR3: TGTGCCAGCAGTCCGACTAGCATATTTGAGGAGACCCAGTACTTC.

This chain uses TRBV18 with TRBJ1-2, with D tentatively TRBD1 (5 bases). The CDR3 has 15 residues. Germline values: CDR1 KGHSH, CDR2 LQKENI. The V gene lost 0 bases and the J gene lost 2 bases, with 10 bases spanning the gap. The CDR3 region has the DNA TGTGCCAGCTCACCACCGTCATCAGGGAACTATGGCTACACCTTC. It translates to CASSPPSSGNYGYTF.

The rearrangement joins TRBV5-4 to TRBJ1-3; D may be TRBD1 (5 bases). Trimming removed 4 bases at V and 4 bases at J, with 12 bases between. Germline V lookup: CDR1 SGHNT, CDR2 YYREEE (reference sequence). The CDR3 consists of 14 residues. This CDR3 reads CASSARDAGNTIYF. For the CDR3, the DNA is TGTGCCAGCAGCGCGCGGGACGCGGGAAACACCATATATTTT.

The chain combines TRBV6-5 with TRBJ2-2; no reliable D call. Trimming removed 2 bases from V and 5 bases from J, with 3 bases in between. The CDR3 runs to 12 residues. Per germline, CDR1 MNHEY and CDR2 SVGAGI. The CDR3 spells CASSYLTGELFF. The CDR3, as DNA: TGTGCCAGCAGTTACCTTACCGGGGAGCTGTTTTTT.

The V call is TRBV7-2, the J call TRBJ2-3, with 10 positions matching TRBD2. The length of the CDR3 is 17 residues. CDR1 SGHTA and CDR2 FQGNSA come from the germline V gene. V lost 0 bases and J lost 5; bases outside the gene matches: 8. The CDR3 region is CASSLAPGSGRRDTQYF. Here the CDR3 DNA reads TGTGCCAGCAGCTTAGCCCCGGGTAGCGGGAGGAGAGATACGCAGTATTTT. Full variable domain (rest looked up from reference TRBV7-2 and TRBJ2-3): GAGVSQSPSNKVTEKGKDVELRCDPISGHTALYWYRQSLGQGLEFLIYFQGNSAPDKSGLPSDRFSAERTGGSVSTLTIQRTQQEDSAVYLCASSLAPGSGRRDTQYFGPGTRLTVL.

The chain combines TRBV7-8 with TRBJ2-3; 13 bases map to TRBD2. The CDR3 runs 19 residues. The V segment lost 2 bases and the J segment 4 bases; nucleotides outside the gene matches: 12. The germline V gene has CDR1 SGHVS and CDR2 FQNEAQ. The CDR3 spells CASSLRFFVLAGGPDTQYF. The CDR3, as DNA: TGTGCCAGCAGCTTAAGGTTTTTTGTACTAGCGGGAGGGCCAGATACGCAGTATTTT.

This chain connects TRBV19 to TRBJ2-7; 13 positions match TRBD2. V was pared by 5 bases and J by 7 bases, with 11 bases of the junction left unmatched. Germline lookup yields CDR1 LNHDA and CDR2 SQIVND (reference sequence). The CDR3 has 16 amino acids. CDR3 loop: CASSPRRTSGSYEQYF. Written as DNA, the CDR3 is TGTGCCAGTAGTCCCAGGAGGACTAGCGGGAGCTATGAGCAGTACTTC.

The chain employs TRBV30 and TRBJ1-3; D is possibly TRBD1 (6 bases). V shed 3 bases and J shed 4 bases, with 13 bases lying between them. The CDR3 has 14 amino acids. Germline assignment: CDR1 GTSNPN and CDR2 SVGIG (reference sequence). The CDR3 region has the DNA TGTGCCTGGAGCCCCGGACAGACAGGAAACACCATATATTTT. Amino acid sequence: CAWSPGQTGNTIYF.

The V call is TRBV4-2, the J call TRBJ1-2; no reliable D call. The CDR3 spans 14 residues. Per germline, CDR1 LGHNA and CDR2 YNFKEQ. Trimming shortened V by 3 bases and J by 5 bases, and 13 bases separated the two germline ends. The CDR3 protein is CASSQELGIYGYTF. CDR3 bases: TGTGCCAGCAGCCAGGAACTCGGGATTTATGGCTACACCTTC.

The rearrangement joins TRBV7-6 to TRBJ2-1; 10 nucleotides line up with TRBD2. The trim removed 1 base at V and 6 bases at J, leaving 3 bases unmatched. Germline V gene data show CDR1 as SGHVS and CDR2 as FNYEAQ. This CDR3 spans 15 amino acids. CDR3 protein: CASSLVRTSGNEQFF. CDR3 DNA: TGTGCCAGCAGCTTAGTTCGGACTAGCGGCAATGAGCAGTTCTTC.

The chain carries TRBV7-9 and TRBJ1-6; D call uncertain. Germline V gene data show CDR1 as SEHNR and CDR2 as FQNEAQ (reference sequence). Trimming left V 0 bases short and J 13 bases short, with 16 bases between. CDR3 length: 15 amino acids. The CDR3 loop is CASSLADSRQSPLHF. CDR3 DNA sequence: TGTGCCAGCAGCTTAGCGGACTCGAGACAAAGTCCCCTCCACTTT.

V is TRBV5-1 and J is TRBJ1-2, with 10 bases that match TRBD1. The CDR3 covers 15 residues. Losses at the gene ends were 3 bases for V and 6 bases for J; bases not matched to a gene: 8. Per the germline V gene, CDR1 is SGHRS and CDR2 is YFSETQ. CDR3 sequence: CASSWDRGQVDGYTF. Here the CDR3 DNA reads TGCGCCAGCAGCTGGGACAGGGGCCAGGTGGATGGCTACACCTTC.